This is a list of T cell receptor beta chains from one sample in a study of read filtering for tumor transcriptome and immune sequencing. Each CDR3 protein gets one entry after TCRdb re-called the reads with MiXCR. This sample has about 46,000 distinct CDR3 sequences, with about a fifth found just once. Input material: a population of CD138-negative cells sorted from bone marrow. These receptors came from a donor at least 40 years old with multiple myeloma. Both conserved end residues are part of each CDR3. D genes are given only for firm matches. Not every row has a clone size; where given, it reads once, few, many or a size class.

v_call	j_call	d_call	clone_size	cdr3_aa	cdr3_nt
TRBV7-9	TRBJ2-5	-	-	CASSLSRTEETQYF	TGTGCCAGCAGCTTAAGTCGTACAGAAGAGACCCAGTACTTC
TRBV20-1	TRBJ2-1	TRBD1	many	CSGTDRGLYNEQFF	TGCAGTGGGACGGACAGGGGGCTCTACAATGAGCAGTTCTTC
TRBV6-2/TRBV6-3	TRBJ2-7	-	many	CASSTGPSYEQYF	TGTGCCAGCAGTACGGGCCCGTCCTACGAGCAGTACTTC
TRBV2	TRBJ2-3	-	many	CASRVDSPTDTQYF	TGTGCCAGCAGGGTTGACAGCCCCACAGATACGCAGTATTTT
TRBV29-1	TRBJ2-7	-	few	CSVERQGPYEQYF	TGCAGCGTTGAACGCCAGGGTCCCTACGAGCAGTACTTC
TRBV28	TRBJ2-7	-	many	CASRRTASYEQYF	TGTGCCAGCAGAAGGACAGCCTCCTACGAGCAGTACTTC
TRBV18	TRBJ2-1	-	-	CASSPESAVNEQFF	TGTGCCAGCTCACCAGAGTCAGCGGTCAATGAACAGTTCTTC
TRBV10-3	TRBJ2-3	TRBD2	many	CAIRPTSGPTDTQYF	TGTGCCATCAGACCGACTAGCGGCCCCACAGATACGCAGTATTTT
TRBV20-1	TRBJ1-3	-	few	CSAQPALGGNTIYF	TGCAGTGCTCAGCCAGCCCTGGGGGGAAACACCATATATTTT
TRBV5-1	TRBJ1-1	-	-	CASSLTDPKNTEAFF	TGCGCCAGCAGCTTGACGGACCCTAAGAACACTGAAGCTTTCTTT
TRBV2	TRBJ1-4	TRBD1	-	CASRNRDREQNEKLFF	TGTGCCAGCAGAAACCGGGACAGGGAGCAGAATGAAAAACTGTTTTTT
TRBV6-2/TRBV6-3	TRBJ2-1	-	many	CASNPGGPLREQFF	TGTGCCAGCAACCCCGGGGGGCCCTTGAGGGAGCAGTTCTTC
TRBV9	TRBJ2-5	-	many	CARFLGGKSQETQYF	TGTGCCAGATTCCTAGGGGGGAAAAGCCAAGAGACCCAGTACTTC
TRBV6-1	TRBJ1-1	-	many	CASSGQPTAEAFF	TGTGCCAGCAGTGGACAGCCGACCGCTGAAGCTTTCTTT
TRBV24-1	TRBJ2-2	-	many	CATSDPSANTGELFF	TGTGCCACCAGTGATCCTAGCGCGAACACCGGGGAGCTGTTTTTT
TRBV30	TRBJ1-1	-	many	CAWSDARAEAFF	TGTGCCTGGAGTGACGCGCGAGCTGAAGCTTTCTTT